One and the same sample provided the 11 T cell receptor beta chains below, sequenced in a study of identical twins. MiXCR, run by TCRdb on the 5' RACE reads, gives a single entry per CDR3 protein. This table holds 450,000 or so distinct CDR3 sequences, about 14% found once. The data also belong to a second study, concerning yellow fever vaccine responses in identical twins.

Sequencing was carried out using CD4+ T cells sorted from blood. These receptors were obtained from a woman between 18 and 29 years old in good health.

This clonotype was detected only a few times. The rearrangement links TRBV11-2 to TRBJ2-7; no clear D. The CDR3 extends over 14 amino acids. Germline CDR1 and CDR2: SGHAT and FQNNGV. The V and J ends lost 1 base and 4 bases respectively, with 11 bases between them. The CDR3 DNA reads TGTGCCAGCAGCTTAGCCAGTTCCAGGTACGAGCAGTACTTC. Translating gives CASSLASSRYEQYF.

The chain is built from TRBV6-6 and TRBJ2-7, with D hard to call. V was cut by 7 bases and J by 6 bases, with 16 bases left in between. This CDR3 comprises 13 residues. Germline CDR1 reads MNHNY; CDR2 reads SVGAGI (reference sequence). Here the CDR3 reads CASTPLVKGEQYF. Here the CDR3 DNA reads TGTGCCAGCACCCCTTTGGTCAAGGGCGAGCAGTACTTC.

This clonotype was seen a few times. The chain is built from TRBV29-1 and TRBJ2-7, with TRBD2 as a possible D gene (5 bases). The CDR3 is 12 amino acids. Germline CDR1 SQVTM, CDR2 ANQGSEA. V lost 5 bases, J lost 4 bases, and 12 bases lay in between. The CDR3 region is CSVRWGVYEQYF. CDR3 in DNA: TGCAGCGTTCGGTGGGGAGTTTACGAGCAGTACTTC.

V usage is TRBV6-2 or TRBV6-3 and J usage is TRBJ2-7, with 7 bases matching TRBD2. The length of the CDR3 is 13 residues. Trimming cost V 6 bases and J 6 bases; bases outside gene matches: 8. CDR1 and CDR2 (germline): MNHEY, SVGEGT. The CDR3 DNA sequence: TGTGCCAGCAGAGAAGCGGGATCCGTCGAGCAGTACTTC. It is translated as CASREAGSVEQYF.

This clonotype turned up a few times. The J gene is TRBJ2-3, the V gene TRBV11-2; maybe TRBD1 (6 bases). There are 14 residues in the CDR3. V lost 5 bases, J lost 4 bases, and 13 bases lay in between. The germline V gene has CDR1 SGHAT and CDR2 FQNNGV. CDR3 nucleotide sequence: TGTGCCAGCAGCGACTACAGGGACGCAGATACGCAGTATTTT. Translating gives CASSDYRDADTQYF.

The sample holds many counts of this clonotype. The chain couples TRBV12-3 or TRBV12-4 to TRBJ1-1; D gene uncertain. The V end lost 6 bases, the J end lost 4 bases, and 21 bases lay between the germline ends. The CDR3 spans 16 residues. CDR3 sequence: CASRDDYSLPGTEAFF. The DNA of the CDR3 is TGTGCCAGCAGAGACGACTACTCGCTACCGGGCACTGAAGCTTTCTTT.

This clonotype was observed a handful of times. This chain uses TRBV4-1 with TRBJ2-7; 9 bases align to TRBD2. Germline loops: CDR1 MGHRA, CDR2 YSYEKL. CDR3 length: 16 residues. V gave up 1 base and J gave up 7 bases; unmatched junction bases: 11. The CDR3 protein is CASSQVSSGRDGEQYF. The CDR3 DNA reads TGCGCCAGCAGCCAAGTGAGTAGCGGGAGAGATGGGGAGCAGTACTTC.

The sample holds many counts of this clonotype. This chain's CDR3 is CASSLITGGETQYF. CDR3 nucleotides: TGCGCCAGCAGCTTGATTACGGGGGGGGAGACCCAGTACTTC. The chain uses TRBV5-1 and TRBJ2-5; 8 nucleotides agree with TRBD2. V trimming: 1 base; J trimming: 5 bases; junction bases outside the gene matches: 4. Germline lookup yields CDR1 SGHRS and CDR2 YFSETQ. The CDR3 is 14 residues long.

V gene TRBV5-1 combines with J gene TRBJ2-7, with 7 bases aligning to TRBD1. Germline CDR1 is SGHRS and CDR2 is YFSETQ. The CDR3 contains 12 residues. The trim removed 3 bases at V and 6 bases at J, leaving 3 bases unmatched. DNA of the CDR3: TGCGCCAGCAGCTCCTCAGGGGGCGAGCAGTACTTC. Amino acid sequence: CASSSSGGEQYF.

This chain joins TRBV29-1 and TRBJ1-2, with 9 bases matching TRBD1. The CDR3 consists of 13 residues. From germline, CDR1 is SQVTM and CDR2 ANQGSEA. After removal of 7 bases from V and 4 bases from J, the junction contained 7 bases not matched to a gene. The CDR3 here is CSAGTGSSYGYTF. The CDR3 coding sequence is TGCAGCGCCGGGACAGGGTCTAGCTATGGCTACACCTTC.

This rearrangement joins TRBV7-9 to TRBJ2-3; 7 bases map to TRBD2. With 10 bases clipped from V and 2 bases from J, the junction kept 18 bases outside the gene matches. Germline CDR1 is SEHNR and CDR2 is FQNEAQ (reference sequence). This CDR3 has 17 residues. In nucleotides, the CDR3 is TGTGCCATGGGCCTGGGACCTCCGGGGAGGGCCACAGATACGCAGTATTTT. The encoded protein is CAMGLGPPGRATDTQYF.